This record concerns one T cell receptor (beta chain) sequence. Its antigen is as yet unknown. Extraction yielded total RNA from whole blood (unfractionated). The CDR3 runs 11 residues. Per germline, CDR1 GTSNPN and CDR2 SVGIG (reference sequence). V was trimmed by 8 bases and J by 6 bases, leaving 10 bases between them. Individual cDNA molecules in this library carried unique molecular identifiers. In the study's own analysis: Ranging from about 20,000 to 750,000, TCR counts per sample had a median value of approximately 95,000. TCRdb fed the reads into MiXCR, producing one record per CDR3 protein. The V and J calls here are based on TCRdb, not the publication. The sample has 95,000 to 150,000 distinct CDR3 sequences, roughly 8.5% seen once. This sample is part of a study of human T cells and chemical hapten exposure. Study at large: There were per-sample TCR yield variations, arising mainly from small pooled library volume differences. Overall study findings and caveats: High-frequency TCRs, those above 1 in 1000, stayed the same after DPC sensitization.

Sequencing used whole blood. The chain has TRBV30 and TRBJ2-2; unclear D gene. This clonotype was sampled from a human donor in good health. Some clones in this sample may be carry-over from other donors' samples. This CDR3 reads CAGRPPGELFF. The CDR3, as DNA: TGTGCCGGGCGACCGCCCGGGGAGCTGTTTTTT.